This TCR beta chain was identified during a study of Tregs in tolerant kidney transplant recipients. Trimming took 0 bases from V and 6 from J, leaving 13 bases between them. CDR1 is KGHSH and CDR2 is LQKENI in the germline V gene. The CDR3 loop spans 15 amino acids. Clones were sequenced by immunoSEQ multiplex PCR, and TCRdb holds only the in-frame ones, with some missing. This table has around 77,000 clones, roughly 98% appearing once. Sequenced material: CD4+ T cells from blood, taken before the transplant. The V and J genes are TRBV18 and TRBJ2-3; the D is unclear. This TCR came from a human donor who received a combined kidney and bone marrow transplant. CDR3 coding DNA: TGTGCCAGCTCACCACCAAGTCTAGAGAAGGATACGCAGTATTTT. Its translation is CASSPPSLEKDTQYF.